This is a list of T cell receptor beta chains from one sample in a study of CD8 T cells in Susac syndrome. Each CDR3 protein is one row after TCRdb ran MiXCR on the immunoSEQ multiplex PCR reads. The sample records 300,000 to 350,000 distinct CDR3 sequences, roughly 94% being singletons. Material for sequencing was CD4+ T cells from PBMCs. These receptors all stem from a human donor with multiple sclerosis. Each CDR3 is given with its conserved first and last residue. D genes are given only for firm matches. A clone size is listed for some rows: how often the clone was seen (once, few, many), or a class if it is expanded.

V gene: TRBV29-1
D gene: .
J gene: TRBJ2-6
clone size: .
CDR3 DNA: TGCAGCGTTGAGGGGGGAACTGGGGCCAACGTCCTGACTTTC
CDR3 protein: CSVEGGTGANVLTF

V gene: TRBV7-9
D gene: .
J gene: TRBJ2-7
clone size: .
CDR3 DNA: TGTGCCAGCAGCGGATCTGGGGGTGAGCAGTACTTC
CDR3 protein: CASSGSGGEQYF

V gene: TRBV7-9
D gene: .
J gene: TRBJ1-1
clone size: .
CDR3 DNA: TGTGCCAGCAGCTTAGTCGGGTACACTGAAGCTTTCTTT
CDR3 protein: CASSLVGYTEAFF

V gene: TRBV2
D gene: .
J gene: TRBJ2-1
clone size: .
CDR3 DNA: TGTGCCAGCCGGCCCCTCGGGAATGAGCAGTTCTTC
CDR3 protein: CASRPLGNEQFF

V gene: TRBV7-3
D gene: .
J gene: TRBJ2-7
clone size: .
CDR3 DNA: TGTGCCAGCAGCTCTTTCCTAGCGTACTACCGGTCCTACGAGCAGTACTTC
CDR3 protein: CASSSFLAYYRSYEQYF

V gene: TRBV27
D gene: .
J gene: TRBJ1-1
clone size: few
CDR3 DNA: TGTGCCAGCAGTTTTAACGGGGTGAACACTGAAGCTTTCTTT
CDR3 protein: CASSFNGVNTEAFF

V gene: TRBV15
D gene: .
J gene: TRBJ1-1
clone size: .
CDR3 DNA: TGTGCCACCAGCAGAGCTTTAGTGGGGTTTACAGGTGAAGCTTTCTTT
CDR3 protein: CATSRALVGFTGEAFF

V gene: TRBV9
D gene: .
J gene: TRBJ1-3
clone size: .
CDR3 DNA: TGTGCCAGCAGCCAGGCGTACTCTGGAAACACCATATATTTT
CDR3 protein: CASSQAYSGNTIYF

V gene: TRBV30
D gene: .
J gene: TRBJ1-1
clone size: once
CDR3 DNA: TGTGCCTGGAGGATGCAATTGGGGGCCGTTGAAGCTTTCTTT
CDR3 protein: CAWRMQLGAVEAFF

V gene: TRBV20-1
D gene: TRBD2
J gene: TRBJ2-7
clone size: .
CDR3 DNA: TGCAGTGCCTCGACTAGCGGTCGAGAGCAGTACTTC
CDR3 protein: CSASTSGREQYF

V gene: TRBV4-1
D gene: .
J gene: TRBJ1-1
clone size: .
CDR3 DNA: TGCGCCAGCAGCCAAAGGTTTCGGTCTGAAGCTTTCTTT
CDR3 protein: CASSQRFRSEAFF

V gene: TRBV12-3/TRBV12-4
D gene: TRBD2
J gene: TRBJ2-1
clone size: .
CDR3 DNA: TGTGCCAGCAGTTCTAGCGGGAGGGCTCATGAGCAGTTCTTC
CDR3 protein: CASSSSGRAHEQFF

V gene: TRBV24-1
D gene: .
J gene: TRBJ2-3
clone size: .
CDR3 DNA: TGTGCCACCAGTGATTCTTCTAGGGGTGCAGATACGCAGTATTTT
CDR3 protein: CATSDSSRGADTQYF

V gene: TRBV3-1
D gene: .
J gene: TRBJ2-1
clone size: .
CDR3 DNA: TGTGCCAGCAGCACCCCACAGGGCCGAGAGCAGTTCTTC
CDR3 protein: CASSTPQGREQFF